The present T cell receptor beta chain was sequenced within a study of blood T cell repertoires in COVID-19. Across the study: The United States, Italy and Spain supplied acute and convalescent COVID-19 samples. T cells, B-cell-depleted T cells, or PBMCs provided the cDNA or gDNA that served as material.

Original processing methods: Researchers report that nucleated cell counts were estimated from reference gene primer amplification. The repertoire was sequenced with immunoSEQ multiplex PCR; TCRdb's copy has only in-frame clones and lacks some. The V and J calls and clone size are taken from that table; D and trimming were inferred from the DNA. The data show over 300,000 clones, with roughly 89% seen just once and 6.5% to 8% held by the top ten. V gave up 2 bases and J gave up 0 bases, with 15 bases separating them. Looked up from germline, CDR1 is MNHEY and CDR2 is SMNVEV (reference sequence). There are 17 residues in the CDR3.

The sample was peripheral blood. The chain is built from TRBV27 and TRBJ2-3; D is uncertain. This receptor was taken from a young man with active or convalescent COVID-19. The CDR3: CASSLRPDTYSTDTQYF. CDR3 DNA: TGTGCCAGCAGTTTACGGCCAGACACCTATAGCACAGATACGCAGTATTTT.